The TCR beta chain described here comes from a study of regulatory T cells in long-lasting Graves disease. As to time point: newly diagnosed GD, antithyroid drugs for less than 3 months. The TCR library was made from RNA that had been extracted from PBMCs in TRIzol. Findings of the study overall: Persistent patients had more shared public clonotypes (around 3,000) than new patients (around 1,000). Persistent Graves' patients showed reduced TCR diversity versus newly diagnosed patients.

In building TCR beta libraries, iRepertoire HTBI primers were used together with Arm-PCR of CDR3 regions. TCRdb reprocessed the multiplex PCR reads with MiXCR, giving one entry per CDR3 protein. The table records approximately 360,000 distinct CDR3 sequences, about 10% of them present only once. The CDR3 runs 15 residues. Germline V gene sequence: CDR1 MNHNS, CDR2 SASEGT. Trimming cost V 3 bases and J 0 bases, with 9 bases left between them. This clonotype was seen a few times. Its antigen is currently unknown. The same data also contributed to another study, on T cells in Graves' hyperthyroidism and ophthalmopathy. From that report: A first-round RT-PCR of the TCR CDR3 used the HTBI primer set. In the blood, most expanded thyroid clonotypes above 0.001 appeared as well.

Sequenced material: peripheral blood mononuclear cells (PBMCs), taken at new diagnosis, from a patient treated with antithyroid drugs. J is TRBJ1-3 and V is TRBV6-1, with no clear D. The clonotype comes from a woman aged 18-29 years with Graves disease. As DNA, the CDR3 is TGTGCCAGCAGTGACAGGCTCCCCTCTGGAAACACCATATATTTT. Its protein is CASSDRLPSGNTIYF.